Shown below are 16 T cell receptor beta chains from a single sample sequenced in a study of blood T cell repertoires in COVID-19. Method: immunoSEQ multiplex PCR; TCRdb's copy keeps in-frame clones and lacks some. The sample lists 200,000 to 250,000 clones, about 88% occurring once. The specimen was peripheral blood. The receptors here all came from a woman aged 55-69 years with acute or convalescent COVID-19.

The chain joins TRBV5-5 to TRBJ1-5; D is possibly TRBD1 (5 bases). The CDR3 length is 16 residues. Trimming removed 0 bases at V and 7 bases at J, with 17 bases between. The germline CDR1 and CDR2 sequences are SGHKS and YYEKEE (reference sequence). The CDR3 DNA sequence: TGTGCCAGCAGCTTGGAACGGGGGTTTTCTGAACAGCCCCAGCATTTT. Residues: CASSLERGFSEQPQHF.

In this sample, this clone turned up once. The chain employs TRBV3-1 (or the pseudogene TRBV3-2) and TRBJ1-4; D possibly corresponds to TRBD1 (5 bases). The CDR3 loop spans 17 amino acids. CDR1 and CDR2 (germline): LGHDT, YNNKEL (reference sequence). Between the trimmed V and J ends, which lost 5 bases and 3 bases, there was a span of 19 bases. CDR3 nucleotides: TGTGCCAGCAGCTCACCGGCGGGGGGATTATCTAATGAAAAACTGTTTTTT. Protein sequence: CASSSPAGGLSNEKLFF.

This sequence joins TRBV7-8 and TRBJ1-2, with a possible D match to TRBD1 (5 bases). The germline CDR1 and CDR2 sequences are SGHVS and FQNEAQ. The CDR3 runs 14 residues. Trimming removed 5 bases at V and 7 bases at J, with 17 bases between. The CDR3 sequence is CASSLGRGGSGYTF. DNA of the CDR3: TGTGCCAGCAGCCTGGGACGGGGAGGATCTGGCTACACCTTC.

The rearrangement joins TRBV3-1 (or the pseudogene TRBV3-2) to TRBJ2-1; possibly TRBD2 for D (5 bases). In germline, CDR1 is LGHDT, CDR2 YNNKEL (reference sequence). The CDR3 is 13 residues long. The germline V and J ends were trimmed by 0 bases and 12 bases, with 12 bases remaining between them. CDR3 protein: CASSQERTSGQFF. CDR3 nucleotide sequence: TGTGCCAGCAGCCAAGAAAGGACTTCAGGGCAGTTCTTC.

This clone was picked up a small number of times. The CDR3 here is CASRPTSGRRYEQFF. CDR3 DNA sequence: TGTGCCAGCAGGCCGACTAGCGGCCGGCGCTATGAGCAGTTCTTC. The chain combines TRBV5-4 with TRBJ2-1, with 9 positions matching TRBD2. V dropped 5 bases and J dropped 8; count of bases not matched to a gene: 11. This CDR3 contains 15 residues. The germline V gene encodes CDR1 SGHNT and CDR2 YYREEE (reference sequence).

The sample holds a few counts of this clone. This chain joins TRBV19 and TRBJ2-3; TRBD2 agrees at 11 bases. The junction had 1 base not matched to a gene; V was cut back by 3 bases and J by 2 bases. Germline V gene sequence: CDR1 LNHDA, CDR2 SQIVND (reference sequence). The CDR3 covers 15 residues. CDR3: CASSMTSGNTDTQYF. The CDR3 nucleotides read TGTGCCAGTAGTATGACTAGCGGGAACACAGATACGCAGTATTTT.

This clone was seen more than once but under ten times. A single base separates this from a much larger clone, so it may be a read error. The chain uses TRBV18 and TRBJ1-1; D perhaps matches TRBD1 (6 bases). Trimming cost V 6 bases and J 0 bases, with 11 bases left between them. The CDR3 loop spans 14 amino acids. Per germline, CDR1 KGHSH and CDR2 LQKENI. CDR3 nucleotide sequence: TGTGCCAGCTCCCTCGACAGGCTGAACACTGAAGCTTTCTTT. Protein sequence: CASSLDRLNTEAFF.

This clone was observed a single time. The chain is built from TRBV6-1 and TRBJ1-3, with D tentatively TRBD1 (6 bases). Germline V CDR1 and CDR2: MNHNS, SASEGT. The CDR3 loop spans 19 amino acids. Between the trimmed V and J ends, which lost 4 bases and 0 bases, there was a span of 22 bases. The DNA of the CDR3 is TGTGCCAGCAGTGCCCCCGGTCCGGGACACACTGTCTCTGGAAACACCATATATTTT. Its protein product is CASSAPGPGHTVSGNTIYF.

The chain has TRBV5-4 and TRBJ1-3; tentative D call: TRBD1 (6 bases). From germline, CDR1 is SGHNT and CDR2 YYREEE (reference sequence). V was shortened by 0 bases and J by 4 bases, with 8 bases between the two germline ends. The CDR3 spans 14 residues. CDR3 bases: TGTGCCAGCAGCTTGGTAGGGGGAGGAAACACCATATATTTT. Residues: CASSLVGGGNTIYF.

This clone occurred a few times. The rearrangement links TRBV5-6 to TRBJ1-4, with TRBD1 identical over 7 bases. The CDR3 runs 15 residues. Germline V gene sequence: CDR1 SGHDT, CDR2 YYEEEE. V lost 4 bases, J lost 8 bases, and 11 bases stayed unmatched. CDR3 amino acids: CASSPRRQGREKLFF. The CDR3 region has the DNA TGTGCCAGCAGCCCGAGAAGACAGGGTCGGGAAAAACTGTTTTTT.

The J gene is TRBJ1-1, the V gene TRBV12-3 or TRBV12-4; D is undetermined. V was trimmed by 1 base and J by 7 bases, leaving 7 bases between them. CDR3 length equals 12 residues. The CDR3 nucleotides are TGTGCCAGCAGTTTAGTCCACAATGAAGCTTTCTTT. As protein: CASSLVHNEAFF.

The genes are TRBV3-1 (or the pseudogene TRBV3-2) and TRBJ1-2; the D gene is possibly TRBD1 (6 bases). The germline V and J ends were trimmed by 1 base and 8 bases, with 11 bases remaining between them. The CDR3 runs 13 residues. The germline gives CDR1 LGHDT, CDR2 YNNKEL (reference sequence). CDR3 sequence reads: CASSQVAGAGYTF. The CDR3 nucleotides are TGTGCCAGCAGCCAAGTTGCGGGGGCGGGCTACACCTTC.

This sequence joins TRBV6-5 and TRBJ2-5, with 10 bases identical to TRBD1. This CDR3 has 15 residues. The germline gives CDR1 MNHEY, CDR2 SVGAGI. The J segment lost 5 bases and the V segment lost 6 bases, leaving 9 bases of the junction unmatched. The CDR3 coding sequence is TGTGCCAGCAGCCGGGACAGGGGAGGAGGGGAGACCCAGTACTTC. This codes for CASSRDRGGGETQYF.

This clone occurred once. The J gene is TRBJ2-7, the V gene TRBV5-1, with a tentative D call TRBD2 (5 bases). This CDR3 spans 14 amino acids. Germline V CDR1 and CDR2: SGHRS, YFSETQ. Deletions cut 0 bases from V and 2 bases from J, with 9 bases between. CDR3 loop: CASSLASGTYEQYF. The DNA for the CDR3 is TGCGCCAGCAGCTTGGCCTCGGGAACCTACGAGCAGTACTTC.

The genes are TRBV19 and TRBJ1-5, with 7 bases matching TRBD1. V gave up 3 bases and J gave up 0 bases; unmatched junction bases: 8. Germline values: CDR1 LNHDA, CDR2 SQIVND (reference sequence). The CDR3 consists of 17 residues. The CDR3, as DNA: TGTGCCAGTAGTATTCAAGTGGGACAGTATAGCAATCAGCCCCAGCATTTT. It codes for CASSIQVGQYSNQPQHF.

V usage is TRBV5-6 and J usage is TRBJ1-6, with D maybe TRBD1 (6 bases). Germline V gene sequence: CDR1 SGHDT, CDR2 YYEEEE. The V and J ends lost 3 bases and 7 bases respectively, with 17 bases between them. The CDR3 sequence is 16 residues long. The CDR3 loop is CASSSLYRETNSPLHF. CDR3 DNA sequence: TGTGCCAGCAGCTCCCTCTACAGGGAAACCAATTCACCCCTCCACTTT.